The clone carrying this T cell receptor beta chain was observed a handful of times. What it binds is not known. Trimming took 2 bases from V and 5 from J, leaving 12 bases between them. CDR3 length: 14 amino acids. The germline CDR1 and CDR2 sequences are SEHNR and FQNEAQ (reference sequence). The data stem from a study of T cells after yellow fever vaccination. Whole-study findings and limits: A weaker secondary response peaked on day 5, the primary on day 15. Only a minor proportion of clonotypes was detected across both CD4 and CD8 compartments. Any FACS-sorted repertoire could hold abundant clonotypes that contaminate it from the bulk population.

Template switching by 5'RACE produced TCR cDNA, adding a universal primer site and UMIs. One entry per CDR3 protein results from TCRdb running MiXCR on the 5' RACE reads. The table lists roughly 250,000 distinct CDR3 sequences, 10% to 15% of them singletons. The TCR was taken from a man aged 25 to 40 who received the YFV17D yellow fever vaccine. This sequence joins TRBV7-9 and TRBJ2-5; D is unclear. The material sequenced was CD4+ T cells sorted from PBMCs, taken 45 days after the yellow fever booster vaccination. CDR3 sequence (DNA): TGTGCCAGCAGCTTAACCGGAGTGGTGGAGACCCAGTACTTC. Residues: CASSLTGVVETQYF.